This TCR beta chain was found in a study of OX40 agonist ivuxolimab in advanced cancers. Germline V CDR1 and CDR2: MNHEY, SMNVEV (reference sequence). Trimming removed 5 bases from V and 2 bases from J, with 12 bases in between. This CDR3 is 14 amino acids long. As concerns this clone: Its specificity is unknown.

Study-level findings and limits: With doses of 0.1 to 3.0 mg/kg, CD4+ and CD8+ blood T cells had undergone clonal expansion by week 6. Also showing low normalized T-cell clonal expansion were some of the nonresponders.

Clones were read by immunoSEQ multiplex PCR, and TCRdb kept only the in-frame ones, dropping some. The sample yields 76,000 or so clones, 85% to 95% seen once. This clonotype was obtained from an adult with an advanced solid tumor such as melanoma, head and neck, liver or kidney cancer. The specimen was CD4+ or CD8+ T cells sorted from blood, collected in a trial of the OX40 agonist ivuxolimab. The J gene is TRBJ2-5, the V gene TRBV27; D gene ambiguous. CDR3 amino acids: CASSPLPAQETQYF. The CDR3 DNA follows: TGTGCCAGCAGTCCCCTCCCGGCACAAGAGACCCAGTACTTC.